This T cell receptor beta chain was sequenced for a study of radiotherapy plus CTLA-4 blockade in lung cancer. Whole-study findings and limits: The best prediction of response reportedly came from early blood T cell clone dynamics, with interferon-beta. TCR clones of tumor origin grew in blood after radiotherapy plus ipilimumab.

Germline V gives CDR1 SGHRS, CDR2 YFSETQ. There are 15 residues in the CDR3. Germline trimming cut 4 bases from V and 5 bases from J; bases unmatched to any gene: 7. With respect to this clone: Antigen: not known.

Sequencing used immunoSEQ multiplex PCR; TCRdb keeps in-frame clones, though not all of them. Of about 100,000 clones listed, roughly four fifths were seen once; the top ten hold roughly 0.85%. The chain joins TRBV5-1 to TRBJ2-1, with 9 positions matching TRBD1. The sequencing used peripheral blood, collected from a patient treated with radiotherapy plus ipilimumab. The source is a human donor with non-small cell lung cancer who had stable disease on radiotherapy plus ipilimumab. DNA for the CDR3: TGCGCCAGCAGCGTCCGGACAGGGGCGGACAATGAGCAGTTCTTC. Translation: CASSVRTGADNEQFF.